These 25 T cell receptor beta chains were all obtained from the same sample, sequenced in a study of T cell responses to AZD1222 COVID-19 vaccine. Profiled with immunoSEQ multiplex PCR; TCRdb holds only in-frame clones, not every one. The sample shows about 150,000 clones, approximately 91% of them seen only once. The sample was peripheral blood, taken 28 days after the second AZD1222 dose. These receptors came from an adult who received the AZD1222 COVID-19 vaccine.

Notes on this clone: One end of the junction is discordant with germline, which a read error may explain. V gene TRBV7-8 combines with J gene TRBJ2-7, with D tentatively TRBD1 (6 bases). This CDR3 comprises 15 residues. The germline V gene encodes CDR1 SGHVS and CDR2 FQNEAQ. CDR3 bases: TGTGCCAGCAGCTTATCCGGGACACCCTCCCACGAGCAGTACTTC. It codes for CASSLSGTPSHEQYF.

The chain couples TRBV18 to TRBJ2-1; 7 bases agree with TRBD1. The germline V gene encodes CDR1 KGHSH and CDR2 LQKENI. This CDR3 contains 17 residues. Germline trimming cut 4 bases from V and 0 bases from J; bases unmatched to any gene: 9. CDR3: CASSLSGTDFSYNEQFF. The CDR3 region has the DNA TGTGCCAGCTCACTCTCCGGGACAGATTTCTCCTACAATGAGCAGTTCTTC.

The chain employs TRBV24-1 and TRBJ2-6; TRBD2 matches 9 bases. After removal of 10 bases from V and 0 bases from J, the junction contained 15 bases not matched to a gene. Germline loops: CDR1 KGHDR, CDR2 SFDVKD. The CDR3 spans 19 residues. CDR3: CATAVSASGVASGANVLTF. As DNA, the CDR3 is TGTGCCACGGCCGTCTCGGCTAGCGGGGTCGCCTCTGGGGCCAACGTCCTGACTTTC.

The chain links TRBV11-2 to TRBJ2-3; D unresolved. The CDR3 runs 16 residues. V lost 10 bases to trimming and J lost 6 bases, with 26 bases between them. Germline values: CDR1 SGHAT, CDR2 FQNNGV. The chain's CDR3 is CATRSLPDGIYDTQYF. CDR3 sequence (DNA): TGTGCCACCAGGTCTCTTCCGGATGGGATTTATGATACGCAGTATTTT.

This chain links TRBV5-6 with TRBJ1-1; D ambiguous. Trimming removed 0 bases from V and 1 base from J, with 7 bases in between. CDR1 is SGHDT, CDR2 YYEEEE, per germline. The CDR3 consists of 14 residues. The CDR3 here is CASSLGYRNTEAFF. DNA for the CDR3: TGTGCCAGCAGCTTGGGATATCGGAACACTGAAGCTTTCTTT.

This chain links TRBV7-8 with TRBJ1-1; D may be TRBD1 (5 bases). The germline V gene encodes CDR1 SGHVS and CDR2 FQNEAQ. The ends were cut back, 5 bases at V and 0 bases at J, with 16 bases in the middle. The CDR3 extends over 16 amino acids. The CDR3, as DNA: TGTGCCAGCAGCGTAGGGGTGACGGATTTGAACACTGAAGCTTTCTTT. Its protein product is CASSVGVTDLNTEAFF.

This chain connects TRBV20-1 to TRBJ2-5; D not resolved. The CDR3 is 12 amino acids. Trimming left V 3 bases short and J 2 bases short, with 7 bases between. Germline V gene sequence: CDR1 DFQATT, CDR2 SNEGSKA (reference sequence). This CDR3 is CSASRRQETQYF. The CDR3 DNA reads as TGCAGTGCTAGTCGGAGACAAGAGACCCAGTACTTC.

This chain joins TRBV5-1 and TRBJ1-1; 7 bases match TRBD1. The junction had 5 bases not matched to a gene; V was cut back by 0 bases and J by 3 bases. Germline-derived CDR1 and CDR2 are SGHRS and YFSETQ. The CDR3 length is 15 residues. The CDR3, as DNA: TGCGCCAGCAGCTTGGTCGGACAGGCCTACACTGAAGCTTTCTTT. Amino acids: CASSLVGQAYTEAFF.

V and J are TRBV19 and TRBJ2-1; TRBD2 aligns across 15 bases. This CDR3 contains 15 residues. V shed 10 bases and J 2 bases; nucleotides not matched to a gene: 3. CDR1 LNHDA and CDR2 SQIVND come from the germline V gene (reference sequence). CDR3 bases: TGTGCCACTTGGACTAGCGGGAGGGCCTACAATGAGCAGTTCTTC. Translation: CATWTSGRAYNEQFF. The full variable domain, in which reference TRBV19 and TRBJ2-1 provide the parts outside the CDR3, is DGGITQSPKYLFRKEGQNVTLSCEQNLNHDAMYWYRQDPGQGLRLIYYSQIVNDFQKGDIAEGYSVSREKKESFPLTVTSAQKNPTAFYLCATWTSGRAYNEQFFGPGTRLTVL.

This clone was counted once. The chain couples TRBV13 to TRBJ2-7, with D tentatively TRBD2 (5 bases). V lost 6 bases and J lost 4, with 13 bases in between. This CDR3 contains 13 residues. CDR1 PRHDT and CDR2 FYEKMQ come from the germline V gene (reference sequence). The CDR3 region has the DNA TGTGCCAGCAGATACTCAACGGGGTACGAGCAGTACTTC. Its translation: CASRYSTGYEQYF.

This clone has a single count. The chain is built from TRBV28 and TRBJ1-1; 8 bases are shared with TRBD1. This CDR3 region has 16 residues. The germline gives CDR1 MDHEN, CDR2 SYDVKM. The V and J ends lost 5 bases and 1 base, in that order; junction bases with no gene match: 9. Here the CDR3 reads CASSHDRGWGNTEAFF. The CDR3 nucleotides read TGTGCCAGCAGTCACGACAGGGGTTGGGGGAACACTGAAGCTTTCTTT.

The CDR3 reads CAWSVGTARTNGYTF. CDR3 coding DNA: TGTGCCTGGAGTGTTGGGACAGCGAGAACCAATGGCTACACCTTC. V gene TRBV30 combines with J gene TRBJ1-2; the match to TRBD1 covers 7 bases. Trimming at V came to 0 bases and at J to 6 bases, leaving 10 bases not matched to a gene. From germline, CDR1 is GTSNPN and CDR2 SVGIG (reference sequence). The CDR3 consists of 15 residues.

V is TRBV19 and J is TRBJ2-4; 8 bases are shared with TRBD2. CDR1 is LNHDA, CDR2 SQIVND, per germline (reference sequence). V lost 5 bases and J lost 7; bases outside the gene matches: 10. The CDR3 is 15 residues long. The DNA for the CDR3 is TGTGCCAGTAGTGGCGTGCGGGAGGATAAGAACATTCAGTACTTC. Translation: CASSGVREDKNIQYF.

The table lists this clone with a count of one. V is TRBV3-1 (or the pseudogene TRBV3-2) and J is TRBJ1-2; the D is unclear. Germline V CDR1 and CDR2: LGHDT, YNNKEL (reference sequence). The CDR3 contains 13 residues. Trimming shortened V by 0 bases and J by 4 bases, and 6 bases separated the two germline ends. This chain's CDR3 is CASSQDLRYGYTF. In nucleotides, the CDR3 is TGTGCCAGCAGCCAAGATCTGCGCTATGGCTACACCTTC.

The chain combines TRBV18 with TRBJ2-1; perhaps TRBD2 as D (6 bases). Germline V gives CDR1 KGHSH, CDR2 LQKENI. The V and J ends lost 2 bases and 10 bases respectively, with 12 bases between them. The CDR3 runs 13 residues. CDR3 loop: CASSPTSLREQFF. In DNA, the CDR3 is TGTGCCAGCTCACCAACTAGCTTGAGGGAGCAGTTCTTC. Using reference TRBV18 and TRBJ2-1 for the parts outside the CDR3, the full variable domain is NAGVMQNPRHLVRRRGQEARLRCSPMKGHSHVYWYRQLPEEGLKFMVYLQKENIIDESGMPKERFSAEFPKEGPSILRIQQVVRGDSAAYFCASSPTSLREQFFGPGTRLTVL.

This rearrangement joins TRBV3-1 (or the pseudogene TRBV3-2) to TRBJ1-6; 7 bases map to TRBD1. There are 17 residues in the CDR3. Germline assignment: CDR1 LGHDT and CDR2 YNNKEL (reference sequence). Germline trimming cut 6 bases from V and 2 bases from J; bases unmatched to any gene: 10. The CDR3 DNA reads as TGTGCCAGCAGACCTACAGGGGCTGAGGCCTATAATTCACCCCTCCACTTT. Its protein is CASRPTGAEAYNSPLHF.

J is TRBJ2-1 and V is TRBV12-3 or TRBV12-4; D uncertain. This CDR3 region has 11 residues. V shed 2 bases and J shed 9 bases, with 5 bases lying between them. The DNA for the CDR3 is TGTGCCAGCAGTTTAATGGTTGAGCAGTTCTTC. Translated, it gives CASSLMVEQFF.

This clone showed up just once. The chain links TRBV6-4 to TRBJ1-1, with a possible D match to TRBD1 (5 bases). V lost 5 bases and J lost 10, with 14 bases in between. Germline-derived CDR1 and CDR2 are MRHNA and SNTAGT. This CDR3 comprises 12 residues. CDR3 DNA sequence: TGTGCCAGCAGTCCGGGTGAGGGGCGAGCTTTCTTT. Translation gives CASSPGEGRAFF.

V is TRBV18 and J is TRBJ1-2; the match to TRBD1 covers 7 bases. The CDR3 runs 14 residues. The germline V gene has CDR1 KGHSH and CDR2 LQKENI. V dropped 5 bases and J dropped 4; count of bases not matched to a gene: 7. CDR3 protein: CASSGSGTAYGYTF. The CDR3, as DNA: TGTGCCAGCTCAGGTTCCGGGACAGCCTATGGCTACACCTTC.

The chain uses TRBV13 and TRBJ2-7; TRBD2 might be the D (6 bases). Germline V gene data show CDR1 as PRHDT and CDR2 as FYEKMQ (reference sequence). V gave up 3 bases and J gave up 3 bases, with 12 bases separating them. There are 14 residues in the CDR3. The CDR3: CASSFQLANYEQYF. CDR3 DNA: TGTGCCAGCAGCTTCCAACTAGCCAACTACGAGCAGTACTTC. The full variable domain, with the rest looked up from reference TRBV13 and TRBJ2-7, is AAGVIQSPRHLIKEKRETATLKCYPIPRHDTVYWYQQGPGQDPQFLISFYEKMQSDKGSIPDRFSAQQFSDYHSELNMSSLELGDSALYFCASSFQLANYEQYFGPGTRLTVT.

The rearrangement uses TRBV19 and TRBJ2-5; D could derive from TRBD1 or TRBD2 (5 bases each). Germline-derived CDR1 and CDR2 are LNHDA and SQIVND (reference sequence). The CDR3 is made up of 16 amino acids. V shed 3 bases and J shed 1 base, with 15 bases lying between them. The CDR3 is CASSILPRGPQETQYF. In nucleotides, the CDR3 is TGTGCCAGTAGTATTTTACCTCGGGGCCCCCAAGAGACCCAGTACTTC.

This clone was counted a few times. The chain carries TRBV7-8 and TRBJ2-1; tentatively, D is TRBD2 (6 bases). There are 16 residues in the CDR3. Deletions cut 5 bases from V and 6 bases from J, with 20 bases between. The germline V gene has CDR1 SGHVS and CDR2 FQNEAQ. Here the CDR3 DNA reads TGTGCCAGCAGCCCCCGGGACGGAGGGACCGCCAATGAGCAGTTCTTC. This gives the protein CASSPRDGGTANEQFF.

The gene calls are TRBV10-3 and TRBJ1-2; D uncertain. The V gene lost 0 bases and the J gene lost 6 bases, with 14 bases spanning the gap. Germline V gene sequence: CDR1 ENHRY, CDR2 SYGVKD. The CDR3 runs 15 residues. The CDR3 DNA follows: TGTGCCATCAGTGAGTCCTCGGGAACGGTAAATGGCTACACCTTC. It specifies CAISESSGTVNGYTF.

This clone came up a few times. This chain connects TRBV6-5 to TRBJ2-3, with D unresolved. Trimming left V 0 bases short and J 4 bases short, with 8 bases between. The CDR3 spans 14 residues. Germline CDR1 and CDR2: MNHEY and SVGAGI. The CDR3 is CASSYSGNADTQYF. The CDR3, as DNA: TGTGCCAGCAGTTACTCAGGGAACGCAGATACGCAGTATTTT.

The chain carries TRBV3-1 (or the pseudogene TRBV3-2) and TRBJ2-1; 14 bases are shared with TRBD2. In germline, CDR1 is LGHDT, CDR2 YNNKEL (reference sequence). The length of the CDR3 is 14 residues. With V trimmed by 1 base and J by 12 bases, 2 bases remained unmatched. The CDR3 DNA sequence: TGTGCCAGCAGCCAAGGGACTAGCGGGGGGCGGCAGTTCTTC. This codes for CASSQGTSGGRQFF.